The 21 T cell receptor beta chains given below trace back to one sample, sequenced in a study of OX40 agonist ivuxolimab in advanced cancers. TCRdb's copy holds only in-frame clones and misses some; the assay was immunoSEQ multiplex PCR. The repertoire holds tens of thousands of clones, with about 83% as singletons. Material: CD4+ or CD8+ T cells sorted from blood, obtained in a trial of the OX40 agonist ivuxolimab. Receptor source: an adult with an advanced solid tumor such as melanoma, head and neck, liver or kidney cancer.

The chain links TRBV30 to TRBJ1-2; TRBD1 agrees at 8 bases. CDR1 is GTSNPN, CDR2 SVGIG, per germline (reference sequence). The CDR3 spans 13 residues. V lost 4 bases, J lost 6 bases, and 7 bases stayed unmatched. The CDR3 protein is CAWNQGALDGYTF. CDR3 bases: TGTGCCTGGAATCAGGGGGCCCTCGATGGCTACACCTTC.

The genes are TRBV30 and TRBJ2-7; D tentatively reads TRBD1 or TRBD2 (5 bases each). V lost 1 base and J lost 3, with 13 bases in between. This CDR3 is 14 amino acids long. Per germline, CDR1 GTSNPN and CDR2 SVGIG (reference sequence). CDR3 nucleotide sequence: TGTGCCTGGAGTGAGCGGACAAAAGACTACGAGCAGTACTTC. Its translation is CAWSERTKDYEQYF. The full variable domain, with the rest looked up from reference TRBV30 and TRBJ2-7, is SQTIHQWPATLVQPVGSPLSLECTVEGTSNPNLYWYRQAAGRGLQLLFYSVGIGQISSEVPQNLSASRPQDRQFILSSKKLLLSDSGFYLCAWSERTKDYEQYFGPGTRLTVT.

The CDR3 DNA sequence: TGTGCCAGCAGCCGAATAGAAAATCCGTACGAGCAGTACTTC. As protein: CASSRIENPYEQYF. This rearrangement joins TRBV6-5 to TRBJ2-5; D is unresolved. The J call may be wrong; the DNA end is better matched by TRBJ2-7. This CDR3 has 14 amino acids. The germline V gene has CDR1 MNHEY and CDR2 SVGAGI.

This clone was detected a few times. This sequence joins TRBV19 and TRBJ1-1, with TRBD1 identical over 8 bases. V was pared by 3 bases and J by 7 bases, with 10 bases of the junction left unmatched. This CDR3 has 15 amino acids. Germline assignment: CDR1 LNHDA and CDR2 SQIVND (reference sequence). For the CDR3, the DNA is TGTGCCAGTAGTATCTTAGGCAGGGGGCAGGGTGAAGCTTTCTTT. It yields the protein CASSILGRGQGEAFF.

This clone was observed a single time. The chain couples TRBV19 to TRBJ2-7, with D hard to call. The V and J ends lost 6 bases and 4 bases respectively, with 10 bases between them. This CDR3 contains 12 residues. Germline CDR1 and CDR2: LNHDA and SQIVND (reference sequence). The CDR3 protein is CASRVERYEQYF. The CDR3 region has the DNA TGTGCCAGTAGAGTGGAACGTTACGAGCAGTACTTC.

In DNA, the CDR3 is TGTGCCAGCACCATGGGGAGGGGCAATCAGCCCCAGCATTTT. Amino acids: CASTMGRGNQPQHF. The rearrangement links TRBV28 to TRBJ1-5; D gene uncertain. This CDR3 comprises 14 residues. Germline V gene sequence: CDR1 MDHEN, CDR2 SYDVKM. The V end was cut by 7 bases, the J end by 2 bases, with 12 bases between.

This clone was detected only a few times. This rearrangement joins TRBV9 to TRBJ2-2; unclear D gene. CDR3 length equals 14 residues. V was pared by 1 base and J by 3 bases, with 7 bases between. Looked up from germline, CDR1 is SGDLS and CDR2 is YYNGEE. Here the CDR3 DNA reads TGTGCCAGCAGCGTATTCGGGTACACCGGGGAGCTGTTTTTT. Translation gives CASSVFGYTGELFF.

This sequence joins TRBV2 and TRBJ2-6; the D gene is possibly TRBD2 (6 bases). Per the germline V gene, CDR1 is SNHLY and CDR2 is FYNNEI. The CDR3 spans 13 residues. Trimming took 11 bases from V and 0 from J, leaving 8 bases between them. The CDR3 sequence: CALGGSGANVLTF. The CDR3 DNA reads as TGTGCCTTGGGGGGCTCTGGGGCCAACGTCCTGACTTTC.

CDR3 region: CASSQRLAGVVNEQFF. In DNA, the CDR3 is TGTGCCAGCAGCCAAAGGCTAGCGGGAGTTGTGAATGAGCAGTTCTTC. This chain connects TRBV21-1 to TRBJ2-1; the table names TRBD2, a call not compared with the DNA. TRBV21-1 is reported as a pseudogene. CDR3 length: 16 amino acids.

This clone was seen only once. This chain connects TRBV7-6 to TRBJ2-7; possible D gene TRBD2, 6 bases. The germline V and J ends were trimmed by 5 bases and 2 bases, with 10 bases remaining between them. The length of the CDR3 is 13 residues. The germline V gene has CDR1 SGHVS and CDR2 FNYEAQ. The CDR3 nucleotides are TGTGCCAGCAGCCGGGGACTGACCTACGAGCAGTACTTC. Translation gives CASSRGLTYEQYF.

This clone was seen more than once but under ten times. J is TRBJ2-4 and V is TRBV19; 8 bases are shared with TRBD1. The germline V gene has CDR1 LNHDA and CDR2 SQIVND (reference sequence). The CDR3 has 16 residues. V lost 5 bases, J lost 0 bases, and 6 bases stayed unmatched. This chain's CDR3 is CASSPWTGLAKNIQYF. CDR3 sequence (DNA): TGTGCCAGTAGTCCCTGGACAGGGCTAGCCAAAAACATTCAGTACTTC.

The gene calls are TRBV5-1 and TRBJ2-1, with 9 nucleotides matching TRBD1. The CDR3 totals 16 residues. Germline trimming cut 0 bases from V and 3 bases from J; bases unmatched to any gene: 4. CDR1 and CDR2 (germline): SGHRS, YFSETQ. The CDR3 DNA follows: TGCGCCAGCAGCTTGGAGGGGACAGGGTACTACAATGAGCAGTTCTTC. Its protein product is CASSLEGTGYYNEQFF.

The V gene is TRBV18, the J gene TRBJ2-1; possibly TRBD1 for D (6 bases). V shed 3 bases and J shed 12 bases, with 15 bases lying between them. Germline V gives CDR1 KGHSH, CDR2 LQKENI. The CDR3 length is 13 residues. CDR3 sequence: CASSPGQPERQFF. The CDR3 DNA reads TGTGCCAGCTCACCTGGACAGCCCGAAAGGCAGTTCTTC.

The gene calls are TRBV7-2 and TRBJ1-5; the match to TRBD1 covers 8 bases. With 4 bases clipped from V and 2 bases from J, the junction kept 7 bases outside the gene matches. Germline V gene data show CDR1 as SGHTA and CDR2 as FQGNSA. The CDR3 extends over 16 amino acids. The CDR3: CASSSTGGLGNQPQHF. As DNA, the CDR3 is TGTGCCAGCAGCTCTACAGGGGGATTAGGCAATCAGCCCCAGCATTTT.

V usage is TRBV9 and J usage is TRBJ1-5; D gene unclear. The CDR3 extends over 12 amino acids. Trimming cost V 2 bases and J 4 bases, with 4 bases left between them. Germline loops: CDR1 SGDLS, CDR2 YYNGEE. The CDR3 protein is CASSVGNQPQHF. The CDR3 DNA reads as TGTGCCAGCAGCGTGGGGAATCAGCCCCAGCATTTT. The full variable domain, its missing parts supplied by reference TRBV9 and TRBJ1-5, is DSGVTQTPKHLITATGQRVTLRCSPRSGDLSVYWYQQSLDQGLQFLIQYYNGEERAKGNILERFSAQQFPDLHSELNLSSLELGDSALYFCASSVGNQPQHFGDGTRLSIL.

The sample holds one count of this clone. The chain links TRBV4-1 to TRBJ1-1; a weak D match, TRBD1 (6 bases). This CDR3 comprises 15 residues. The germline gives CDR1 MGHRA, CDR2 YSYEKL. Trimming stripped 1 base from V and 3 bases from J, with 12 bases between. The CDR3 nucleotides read TGCGCCAGCAGCCAAGGGCAGGGGATCTACACTGAAGCTTTCTTT. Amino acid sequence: CASSQGQGIYTEAFF.

For the CDR3, the DNA is TGTGCCACCTCGCAGGGGTTGCTCTATGGCTACACCTTC. Translating gives CATSQGLLYGYTF. The chain recombines TRBV14 with TRBJ1-2; perhaps TRBD1 as D (6 bases). Germline V gene lookup returns CDR1 SGHDN and CDR2 FVKESK. The CDR3 has 13 amino acids. Deletions cut 10 bases from V and 4 bases from J, with 16 bases between.

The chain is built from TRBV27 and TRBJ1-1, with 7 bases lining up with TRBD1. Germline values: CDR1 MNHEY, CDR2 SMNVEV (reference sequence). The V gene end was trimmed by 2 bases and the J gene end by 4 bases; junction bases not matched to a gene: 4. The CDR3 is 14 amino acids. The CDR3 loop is CASSLQGVGTEAFF. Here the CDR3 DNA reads TGTGCCAGCAGTTTACAGGGGGTGGGCACTGAAGCTTTCTTT.

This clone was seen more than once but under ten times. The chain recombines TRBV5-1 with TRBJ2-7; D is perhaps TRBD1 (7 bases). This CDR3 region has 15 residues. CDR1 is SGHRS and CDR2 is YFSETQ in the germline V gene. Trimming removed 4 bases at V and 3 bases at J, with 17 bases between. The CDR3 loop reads CASSARRDSLYEQYF. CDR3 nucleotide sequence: TGCGCCAGCAGCGCCCGGCGGGACAGCCTCTACGAGCAGTACTTC.

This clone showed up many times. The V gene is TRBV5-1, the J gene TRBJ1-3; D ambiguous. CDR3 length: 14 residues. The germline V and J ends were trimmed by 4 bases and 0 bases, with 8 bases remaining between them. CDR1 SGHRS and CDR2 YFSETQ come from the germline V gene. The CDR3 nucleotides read TGCGCCAGCAGCCTCGATCTCTCTGGAAACACCATATATTTT. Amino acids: CASSLDLSGNTIYF.

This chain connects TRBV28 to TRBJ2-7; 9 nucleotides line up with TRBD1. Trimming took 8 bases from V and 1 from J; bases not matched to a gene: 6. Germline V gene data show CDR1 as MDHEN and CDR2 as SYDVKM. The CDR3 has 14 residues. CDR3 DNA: TGTGCCAGCGGGCGGACAGGGGCTTCCTACGAGCAGTACTTC. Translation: CASGRTGASYEQYF.